Below, one T cell receptor beta chain is given with its context. Its antigen is unknown. The CDR3 has 13 residues. V lost 2 bases to trimming and J lost 0 bases, with 7 bases between them. The germline gives CDR1 DFQATT, CDR2 SNEGSKA (reference sequence). This sample was taken from a study of vaccination and CD4 T cells after COVID-19. Study information: Post-vaccine sample collection happened at a median of about 10 weeks after dose two, ranging 14 to 241.

Study-wide points: Looking at convalescent patients, a median approximately 86% of reactive clones were present only post-vaccination.

The treatment is: approximately 9-day PBMC culture with coronavirus spike peptide pools or control peptides (ViraFEST assay). Sequencing of DNA taken from cultured CD4+ T cells relied on the Oncomine TCR Beta short-read assay. Investigators isolated genomic DNA from cultured CD4+ T cells. Via MiXCR, TCRdb re-called the PCR reads, giving one row per CDR3 protein. The sample has fewer than 20,000 distinct CDR3 sequences, under 45% seen once. The sample was CD4+ T cells from blood, cultured in vitro, taken before SARS-CoV-2 vaccination. The genes are TRBV20-1 and TRBJ1-1, with D unclear. The source of this sequence is a human donor who had recovered from COVID-19. The CDR3 DNA reads as TGCAGTGCTAGACCTAGTATGAACACTGAAGCTTTCTTT. Its translation: CSARPSMNTEAFF.